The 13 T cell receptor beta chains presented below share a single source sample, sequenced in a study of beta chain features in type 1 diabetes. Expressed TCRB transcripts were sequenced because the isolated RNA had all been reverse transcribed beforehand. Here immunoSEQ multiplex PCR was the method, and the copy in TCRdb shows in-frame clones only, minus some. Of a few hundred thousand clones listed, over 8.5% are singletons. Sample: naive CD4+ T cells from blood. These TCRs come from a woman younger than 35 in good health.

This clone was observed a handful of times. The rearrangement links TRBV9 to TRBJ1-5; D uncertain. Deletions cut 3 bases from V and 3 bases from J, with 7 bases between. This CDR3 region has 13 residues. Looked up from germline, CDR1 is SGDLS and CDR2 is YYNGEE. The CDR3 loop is CASSAGANQPQHF. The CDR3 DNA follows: TGTGCCAGCAGCGCCGGTGCCAATCAGCCCCAGCATTTT.

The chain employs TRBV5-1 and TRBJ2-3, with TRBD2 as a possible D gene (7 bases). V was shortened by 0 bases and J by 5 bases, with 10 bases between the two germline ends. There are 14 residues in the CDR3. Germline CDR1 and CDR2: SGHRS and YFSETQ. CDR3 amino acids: CASSLGGGGDTQYF. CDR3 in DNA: TGCGCCAGCAGCTTGGGCGGGGGCGGAGATACGCAGTATTTT.

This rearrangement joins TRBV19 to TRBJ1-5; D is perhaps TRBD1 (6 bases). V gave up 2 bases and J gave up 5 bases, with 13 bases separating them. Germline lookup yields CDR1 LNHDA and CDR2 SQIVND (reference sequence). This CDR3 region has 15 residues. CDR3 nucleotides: TGTGCCAGTAGTATATACAGGGAATGGGATCAGCCCCAGCATTTT. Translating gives CASSIYREWDQPQHF.

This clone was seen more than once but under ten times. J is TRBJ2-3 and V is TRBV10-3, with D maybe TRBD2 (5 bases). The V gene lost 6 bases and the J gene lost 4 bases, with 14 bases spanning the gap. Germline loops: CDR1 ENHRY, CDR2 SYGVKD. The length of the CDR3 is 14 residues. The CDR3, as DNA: TGTGCCATCAGGGGAGACTTAAGGGCAGATACGCAGTATTTT. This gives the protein CAIRGDLRADTQYF.

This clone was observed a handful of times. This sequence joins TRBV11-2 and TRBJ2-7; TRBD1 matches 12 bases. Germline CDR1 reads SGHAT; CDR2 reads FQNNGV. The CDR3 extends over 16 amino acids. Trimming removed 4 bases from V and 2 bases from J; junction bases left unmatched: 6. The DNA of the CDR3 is TGTGCCAGCAGCTCAATCCGGGACAGGGGGCCCTACGAGCAGTACTTC. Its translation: CASSSIRDRGPYEQYF.

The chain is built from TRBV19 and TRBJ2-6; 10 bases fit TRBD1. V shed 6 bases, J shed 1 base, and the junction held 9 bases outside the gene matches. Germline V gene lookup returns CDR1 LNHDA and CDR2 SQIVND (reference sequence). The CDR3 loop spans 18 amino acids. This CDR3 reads CASRKRRDRGSGANVLTF. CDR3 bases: TGTGCCAGTAGGAAACGCCGGGACAGGGGATCTGGGGCCAACGTCCTGACTTTC.

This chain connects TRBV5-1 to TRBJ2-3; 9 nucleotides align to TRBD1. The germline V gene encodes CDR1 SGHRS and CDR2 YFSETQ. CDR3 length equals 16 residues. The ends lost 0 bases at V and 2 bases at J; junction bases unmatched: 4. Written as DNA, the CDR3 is TGCGCCAGCAGCTTGGCCGGGACAGGGTACACAGATACGCAGTATTTT. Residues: CASSLAGTGYTDTQYF.

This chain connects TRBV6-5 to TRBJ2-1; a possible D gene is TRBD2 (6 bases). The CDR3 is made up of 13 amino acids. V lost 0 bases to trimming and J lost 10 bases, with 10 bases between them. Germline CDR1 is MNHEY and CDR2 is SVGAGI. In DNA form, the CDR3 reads TGTGCCAGCAGTTACTCGGAGGGTTTAGAGCAGTTCTTC. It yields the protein CASSYSEGLEQFF.

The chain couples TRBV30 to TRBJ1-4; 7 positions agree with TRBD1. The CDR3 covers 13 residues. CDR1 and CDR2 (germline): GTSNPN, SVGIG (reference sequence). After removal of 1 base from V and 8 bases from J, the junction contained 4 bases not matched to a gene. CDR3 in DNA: TGTGCCTGGAGTGGACAGGGCTGGGAAAAACTGTTTTTT. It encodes CAWSGQGWEKLFF. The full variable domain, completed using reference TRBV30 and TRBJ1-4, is SQTIHQWPATLVQPVGSPLSLECTVEGTSNPNLYWYRQAAGRGLQLLFYSVGIGQISSEVPQNLSASRPQDRQFILSSKKLLLSDSGFYLCAWSGQGWEKLFFGSGTQLSVL.

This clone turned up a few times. CDR3 sequence: CASSAPGLANTGELFF. Written as DNA, the CDR3 is TGTGCCAGCAGCGCACCGGGACTAGCTAACACCGGGGAGCTGTTTTTT. The genes are TRBV9 and TRBJ2-2; TRBD2 matches 9 bases. The CDR3 is 16 residues long. Trimming removed 3 bases from V and 2 bases from J; junction bases left unmatched: 5. Germline loops: CDR1 SGDLS, CDR2 YYNGEE.

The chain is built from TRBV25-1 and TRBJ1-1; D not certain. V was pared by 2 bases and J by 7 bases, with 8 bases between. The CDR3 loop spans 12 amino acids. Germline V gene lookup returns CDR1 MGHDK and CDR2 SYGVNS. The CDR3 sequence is CASSEDTIEAFF. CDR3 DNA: TGTGCCAGCAGTGAAGACACGATTGAAGCTTTCTTT.

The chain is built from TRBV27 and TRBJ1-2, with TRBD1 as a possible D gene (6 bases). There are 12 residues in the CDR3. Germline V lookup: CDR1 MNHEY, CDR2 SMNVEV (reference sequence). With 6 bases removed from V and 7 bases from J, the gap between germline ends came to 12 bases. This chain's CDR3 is CASSHRVGGYTF. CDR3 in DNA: TGTGCCAGCAGCCACAGGGTGGGTGGCTACACCTTC.

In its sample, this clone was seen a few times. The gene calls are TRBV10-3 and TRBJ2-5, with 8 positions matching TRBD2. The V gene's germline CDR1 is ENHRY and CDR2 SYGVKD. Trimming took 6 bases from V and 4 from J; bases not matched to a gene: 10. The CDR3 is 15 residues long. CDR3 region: CAIRSSGTSTETQYF. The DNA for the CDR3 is TGTGCCATCAGAAGCTCCGGGACTAGTACAGAGACCCAGTACTTC.